The sequence of this TCR beta chain was determined in a study of persistence of HIV-infected CD4 T cells. Study context: Multiple blood draws of up to roughly 200 mL, except a couple of donors with single leukapheresis.

Germline CDR1 is SNHLY and CDR2 is FYNNEI. The CDR3 runs 16 residues. Trimming took 3 bases from V and 4 from J, leaving 18 bases between them. Study observations and caveats: The rare CMV-responding cells with HIV-1 proviruses were not separately TCR-sequenced. Compared with CD3/CD28-stimulated cells, CMV- and Gag-responding cells showed lower TCRbeta richness.

This nonspecific control used anti-CD3/anti-CD28 bead stimulation of CD4+ T cells. Responding CD4+ T cells were sorted by upregulation of both CD40 ligand and CD69. Plasma HIV-1 RNA stayed below 50 copies/mL for at least 4 years. This was the immunoSEQ version 4 assay in survey mode. TCRdb keeps only in-frame clones here, not all; method: immunoSEQ multiplex PCR. This table holds approximately 45,000 clones, about 87% found once. A word on this clone: Its specificity is not known.

The TCR comes from an adult woman with HIV who was CMV-seropositive. Sequences were derived from CD4+ T cells sorted from PBMCs after roughly 20-hour stimulation, sampled from a patient who received antiretroviral therapy. The V call is TRBV2, the J call TRBJ1-2; D uncertain. CDR3 sequence: CASSERAGRLGYGYTF. The CDR3 DNA reads TGTGCCAGCAGTGAGAGGGCAGGTCGTCTGGGCTATGGCTACACCTTC.